The entry below gives a single TCR beta chain sequence along with its context. The data derive from a study of blood T cell repertoires in COVID-19. V gave up 7 bases and J gave up 8 bases, with 14 bases separating them. The CDR3 runs 13 residues. The germline CDR1 and CDR2 sequences are MDHEN and SYDVKM. Original handling: Estimates of nucleated cell counts were drawn from the amplification of reference gene primers. The repertoire was sequenced with immunoSEQ multiplex PCR; TCRdb's copy has only in-frame clones and lacks some. Clonal size and the V and J genes are those of that table, whereas D and trimming came from the DNA. Among about 170,000 clones, over 70% were seen once, and the ten largest hold around 3.6%.

Sequences were obtained from PBMCs or T cells enriched from blood (not recorded which). The gene calls are TRBV28 and TRBJ2-2; D remains unclear. This clonotype was obtained from a woman aged 50 to 60 in a cohort exposed to, infected with or recovered from COVID-19 (not recorded which). The CDR3 region is CASTILLRGELFF. In nucleotides, the CDR3 is TGTGCCAGCACCATATTGTTACGGGGGGAGCTGTTTTTT.